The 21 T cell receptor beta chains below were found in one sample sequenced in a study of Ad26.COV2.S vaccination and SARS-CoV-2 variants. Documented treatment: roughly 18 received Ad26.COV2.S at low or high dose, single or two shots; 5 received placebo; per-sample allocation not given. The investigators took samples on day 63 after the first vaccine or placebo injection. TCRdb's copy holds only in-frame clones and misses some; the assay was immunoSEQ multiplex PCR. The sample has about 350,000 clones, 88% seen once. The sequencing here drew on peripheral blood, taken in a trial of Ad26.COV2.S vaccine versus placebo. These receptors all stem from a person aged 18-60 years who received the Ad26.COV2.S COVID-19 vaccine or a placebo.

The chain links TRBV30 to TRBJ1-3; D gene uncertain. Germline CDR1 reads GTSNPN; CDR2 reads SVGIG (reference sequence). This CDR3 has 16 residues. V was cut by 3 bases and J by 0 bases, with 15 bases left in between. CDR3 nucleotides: TGTGCCTGGAGCCGCGGGATGAGTTACTCTGGAAACACCATATATTTT. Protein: CAWSRGMSYSGNTIYF.

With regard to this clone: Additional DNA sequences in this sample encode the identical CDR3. CDR3 residues: CASSVGDTQYF. DNA for the CDR3: TGTGCCAGCAGCGTAGGAGATACGCAGTATTTT. The chain employs TRBV9 and TRBJ2-3, with D uncertain. Germline V lookup: CDR1 SGDLS, CDR2 YYNGEE. Trimming removed 0 bases at V and 5 bases at J, with 1 base between. The CDR3 contains 11 residues.

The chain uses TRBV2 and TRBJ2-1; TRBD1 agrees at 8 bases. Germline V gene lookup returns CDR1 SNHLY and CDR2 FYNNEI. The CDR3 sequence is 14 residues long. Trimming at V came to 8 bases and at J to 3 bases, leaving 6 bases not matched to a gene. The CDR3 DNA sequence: TGTGCCAGCCGCCGGGACAGGCGCTACAATGAGCAGTTCTTC. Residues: CASRRDRRYNEQFF.

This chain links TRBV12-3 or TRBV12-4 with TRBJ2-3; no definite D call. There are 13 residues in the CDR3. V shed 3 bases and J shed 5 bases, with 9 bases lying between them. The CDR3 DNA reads TGTGCCAGCAGTTTGAGGAAGGGAGATACGCAGTATTTT. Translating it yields CASSLRKGDTQYF.

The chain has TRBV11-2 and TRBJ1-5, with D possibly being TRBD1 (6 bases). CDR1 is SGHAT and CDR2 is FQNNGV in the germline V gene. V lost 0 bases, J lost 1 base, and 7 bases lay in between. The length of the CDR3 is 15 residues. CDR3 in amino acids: CASSLEDRSNQPQHF. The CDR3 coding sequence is TGTGCCAGCAGCTTAGAGGACAGAAGCAATCAGCCCCAGCATTTT.

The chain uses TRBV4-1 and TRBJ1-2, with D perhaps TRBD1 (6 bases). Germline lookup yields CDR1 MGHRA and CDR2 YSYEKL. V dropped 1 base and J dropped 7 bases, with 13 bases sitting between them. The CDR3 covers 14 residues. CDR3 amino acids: CASSQGGGARGYTF. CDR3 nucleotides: TGCGCCAGCAGCCAAGGAGGGGGGGCGCGTGGCTACACCTTC.

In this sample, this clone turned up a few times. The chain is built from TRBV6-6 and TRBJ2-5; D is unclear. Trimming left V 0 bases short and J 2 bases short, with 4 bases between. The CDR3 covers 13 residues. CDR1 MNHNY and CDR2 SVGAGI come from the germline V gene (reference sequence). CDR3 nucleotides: TGTGCCAGCAGTTACTCGGAACAAGAGACCCAGTACTTC. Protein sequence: CASSYSEQETQYF.

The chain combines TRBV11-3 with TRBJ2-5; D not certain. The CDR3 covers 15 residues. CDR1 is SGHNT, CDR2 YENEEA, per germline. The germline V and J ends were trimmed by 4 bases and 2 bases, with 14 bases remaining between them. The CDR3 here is CASSSSGTLQETQYF. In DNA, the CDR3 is TGTGCCAGCAGCTCCTCAGGAACCCTTCAAGAGACCCAGTACTTC.

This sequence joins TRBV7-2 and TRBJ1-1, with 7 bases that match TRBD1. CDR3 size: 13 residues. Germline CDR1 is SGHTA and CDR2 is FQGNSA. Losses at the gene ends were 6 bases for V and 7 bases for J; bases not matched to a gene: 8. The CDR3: CASRSTGYIEAFF. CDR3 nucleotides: TGTGCCAGCAGGTCGACAGGGTATATTGAAGCTTTCTTT.

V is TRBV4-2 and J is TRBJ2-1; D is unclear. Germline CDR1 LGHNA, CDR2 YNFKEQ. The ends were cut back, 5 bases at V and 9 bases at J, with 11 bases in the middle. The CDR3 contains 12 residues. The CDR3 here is CASSVLGIEQFF. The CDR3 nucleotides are TGTGCCAGCAGCGTGTTGGGAATTGAGCAGTTCTTC.

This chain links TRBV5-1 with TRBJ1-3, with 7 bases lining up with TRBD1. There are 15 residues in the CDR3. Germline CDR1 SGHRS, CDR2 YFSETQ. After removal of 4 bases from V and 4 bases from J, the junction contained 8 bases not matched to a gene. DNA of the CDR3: TGCGCCAGCAGCCCAGACAGGGCGGAGGGAAACACCATATATTTT. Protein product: CASSPDRAEGNTIYF. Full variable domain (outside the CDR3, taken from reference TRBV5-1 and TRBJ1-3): KAGVTQTPRYLIKTRGQQVTLSCSPISGHRSVSWYQQTPGQGLQFLFEYFSETQRNKGNFPGRFSGRQFSNSRSEMNVSTLELGDSALYLCASSPDRAEGNTIYFGEGSWLTVV.

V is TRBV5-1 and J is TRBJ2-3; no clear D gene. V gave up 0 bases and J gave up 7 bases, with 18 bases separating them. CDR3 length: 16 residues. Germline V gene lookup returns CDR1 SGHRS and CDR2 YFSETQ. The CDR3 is CASSLGLSRIQYTQYF. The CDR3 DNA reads TGCGCCAGCAGCTTGGGGCTTTCAAGAATCCAATATACGCAGTATTTT.

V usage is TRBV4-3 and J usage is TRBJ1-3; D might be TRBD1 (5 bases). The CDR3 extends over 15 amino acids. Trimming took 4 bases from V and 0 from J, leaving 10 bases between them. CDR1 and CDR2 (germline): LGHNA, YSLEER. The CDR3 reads CASSPAGTSGNTIYF. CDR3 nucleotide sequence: TGCGCCAGCAGCCCTGCAGGGACCTCTGGAAACACCATATATTTT.

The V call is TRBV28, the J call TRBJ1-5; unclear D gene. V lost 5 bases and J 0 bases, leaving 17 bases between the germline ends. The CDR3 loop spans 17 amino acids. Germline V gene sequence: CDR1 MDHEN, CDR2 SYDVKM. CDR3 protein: CASSLPSSLYSNQPQHF. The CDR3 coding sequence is TGTGCCAGCAGTCTACCTTCCTCTTTGTATAGCAATCAGCCCCAGCATTTT.

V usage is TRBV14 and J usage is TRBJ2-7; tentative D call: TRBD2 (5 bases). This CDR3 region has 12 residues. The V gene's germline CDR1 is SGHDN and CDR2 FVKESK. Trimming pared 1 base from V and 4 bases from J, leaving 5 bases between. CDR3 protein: CASSQGGYEQYF. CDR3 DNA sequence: TGTGCCAGCAGCCAAGGAGGGTACGAGCAGTACTTC.

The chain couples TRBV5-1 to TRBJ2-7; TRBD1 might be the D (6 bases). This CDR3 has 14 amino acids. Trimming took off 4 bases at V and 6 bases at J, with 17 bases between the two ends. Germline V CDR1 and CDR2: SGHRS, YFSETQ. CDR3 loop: CASSLQGTGREQYF. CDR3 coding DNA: TGCGCCAGCAGCCTACAGGGAACTGGCCGCGAGCAGTACTTC. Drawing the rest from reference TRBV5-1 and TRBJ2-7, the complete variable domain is KAGVTQTPRYLIKTRGQQVTLSCSPISGHRSVSWYQQTPGQGLQFLFEYFSETQRNKGNFPGRFSGRQFSNSRSEMNVSTLELGDSALYLCASSLQGTGREQYFGPGTRLTVT.

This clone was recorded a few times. The CDR3 DNA reads TGTGCCAGCAGTACCCTGACAGGGGGTGGCTATGGCTACACCTTC. Protein product: CASSTLTGGGYGYTF. This chain links TRBV28 with TRBJ1-2, with 9 nucleotides matching TRBD1. The CDR3 spans 15 residues. In germline, CDR1 is MDHEN, CDR2 SYDVKM. V was clipped by 5 bases and J by 4 bases; unmatched bases: 8.

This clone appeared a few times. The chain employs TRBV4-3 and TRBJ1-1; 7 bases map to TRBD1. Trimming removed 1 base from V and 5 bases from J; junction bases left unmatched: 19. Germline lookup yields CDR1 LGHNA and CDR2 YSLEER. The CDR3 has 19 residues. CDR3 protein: CASSQAGAGRQGLLTEAFF. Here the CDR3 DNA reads TGCGCCAGCAGCCAAGCGGGGGCCGGCAGACAGGGTTTGTTGACTGAAGCTTTCTTT.

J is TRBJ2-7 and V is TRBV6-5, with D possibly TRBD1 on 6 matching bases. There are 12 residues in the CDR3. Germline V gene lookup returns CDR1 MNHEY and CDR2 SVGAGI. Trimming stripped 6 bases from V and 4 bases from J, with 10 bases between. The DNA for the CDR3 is TGTGCCAGCAGCCCCCAGGGGTACGAGCAGTACTTC. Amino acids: CASSPQGYEQYF.

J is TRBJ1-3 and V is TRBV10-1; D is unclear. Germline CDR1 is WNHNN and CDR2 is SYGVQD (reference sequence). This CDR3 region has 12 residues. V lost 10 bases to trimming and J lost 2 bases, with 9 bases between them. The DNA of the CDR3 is TGCGCCATCTTCCTCACTGGAAACACCATATATTTT. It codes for CAIFLTGNTIYF.

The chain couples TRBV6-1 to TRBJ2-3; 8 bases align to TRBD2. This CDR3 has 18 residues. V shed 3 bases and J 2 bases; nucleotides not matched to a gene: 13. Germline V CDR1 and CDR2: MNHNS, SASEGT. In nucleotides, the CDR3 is TGTGCCAGCAGTGAGGTTCCCGGAGACGGGGGGGACACAGATACGCAGTATTTT. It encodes CASSEVPGDGGDTDTQYF.